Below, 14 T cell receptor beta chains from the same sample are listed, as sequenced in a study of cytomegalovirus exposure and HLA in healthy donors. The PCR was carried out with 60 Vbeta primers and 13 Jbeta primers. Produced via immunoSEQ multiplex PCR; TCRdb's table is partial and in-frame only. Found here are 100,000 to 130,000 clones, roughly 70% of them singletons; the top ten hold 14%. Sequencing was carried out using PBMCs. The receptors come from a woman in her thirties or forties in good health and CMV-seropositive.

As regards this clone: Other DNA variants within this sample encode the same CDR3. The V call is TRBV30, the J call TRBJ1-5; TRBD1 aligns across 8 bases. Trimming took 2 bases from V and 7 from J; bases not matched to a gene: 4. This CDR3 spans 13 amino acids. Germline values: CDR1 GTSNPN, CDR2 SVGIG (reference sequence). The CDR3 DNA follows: TGTGCCTGGAGTAGGACAGGGAACCAGCCCCAGCATTTT. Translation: CAWSRTGNQPQHF.

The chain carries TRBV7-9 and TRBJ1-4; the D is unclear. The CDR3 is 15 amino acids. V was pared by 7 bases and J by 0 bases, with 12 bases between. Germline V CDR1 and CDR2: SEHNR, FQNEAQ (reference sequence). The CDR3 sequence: CASTSGTATNEKLFF. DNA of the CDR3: TGTGCCAGCACCTCCGGTACTGCAACTAATGAAAAACTGTTTTTT.

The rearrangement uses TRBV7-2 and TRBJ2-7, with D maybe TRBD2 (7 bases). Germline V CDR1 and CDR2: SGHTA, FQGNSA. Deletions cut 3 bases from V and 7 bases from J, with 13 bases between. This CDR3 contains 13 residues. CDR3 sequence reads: CASSFGGGYEQYF. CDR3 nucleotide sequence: TGTGCCAGCAGCTTCGGCGGGGGCTATGAGCAGTACTTC. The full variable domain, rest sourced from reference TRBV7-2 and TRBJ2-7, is GAGVSQSPSNKVTEKGKDVELRCDPISGHTALYWYRQSLGQGLEFLIYFQGNSAPDKSGLPSDRFSAERTGGSVSTLTIQRTQQEDSAVYLCASSFGGGYEQYFGPGTRLTVT.

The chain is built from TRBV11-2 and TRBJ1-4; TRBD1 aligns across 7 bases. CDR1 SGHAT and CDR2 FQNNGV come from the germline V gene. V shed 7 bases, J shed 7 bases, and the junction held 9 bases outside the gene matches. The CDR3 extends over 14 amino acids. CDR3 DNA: TGTGCCAGCAACAAAGACAGGGCAGGTGAAAAACTGTTTTTT. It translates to CASNKDRAGEKLFF.

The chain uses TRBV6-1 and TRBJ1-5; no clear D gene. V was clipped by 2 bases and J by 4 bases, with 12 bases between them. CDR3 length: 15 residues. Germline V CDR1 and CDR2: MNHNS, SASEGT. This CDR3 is CASSEFGRLNQPQHF. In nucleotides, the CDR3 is TGTGCCAGCAGTGAATTTGGCAGGCTGAATCAGCCCCAGCATTTT.

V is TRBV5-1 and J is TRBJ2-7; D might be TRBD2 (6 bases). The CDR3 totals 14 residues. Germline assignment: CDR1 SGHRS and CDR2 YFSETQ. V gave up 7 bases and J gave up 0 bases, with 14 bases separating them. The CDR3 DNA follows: TGCGCCAGCTGCTGGGGGGATGGCTCCTACGAGCAGTACTTC. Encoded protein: CASCWGDGSYEQYF.

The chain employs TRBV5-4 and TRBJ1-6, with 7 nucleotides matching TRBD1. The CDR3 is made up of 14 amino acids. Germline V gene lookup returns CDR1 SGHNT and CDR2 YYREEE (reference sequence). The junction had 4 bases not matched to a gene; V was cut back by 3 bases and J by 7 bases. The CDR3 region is CASSWDSDNSPLHF. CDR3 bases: TGTGCCAGCAGCTGGGACAGCGACAATTCACCCCTCCACTTT.

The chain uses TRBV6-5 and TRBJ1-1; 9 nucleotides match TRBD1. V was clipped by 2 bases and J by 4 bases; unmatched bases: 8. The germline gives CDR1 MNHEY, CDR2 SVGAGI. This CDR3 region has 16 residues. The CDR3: CASSYHRGRFRTEAFF. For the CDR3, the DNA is TGTGCCAGCAGTTACCACAGGGGGCGCTTTCGCACTGAAGCTTTCTTT.

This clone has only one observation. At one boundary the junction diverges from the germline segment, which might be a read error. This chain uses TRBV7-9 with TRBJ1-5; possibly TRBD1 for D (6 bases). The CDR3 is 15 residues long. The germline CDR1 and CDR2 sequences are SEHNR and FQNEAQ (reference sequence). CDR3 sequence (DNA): TGTGCCAGCAGCTTAGAGGACAGCGGTCAGGCAGCCCCAGCATTT. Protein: CASSLEDSGQAAPAF. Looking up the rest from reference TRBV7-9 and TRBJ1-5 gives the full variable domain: DTGVSQNPRHKITKRGQNVTFRCDPISEHNRLYWYRQTLGQGPEFLTYFQNEAQLEKSRLLSDRFSAERPKGSFSTLEIQRTEQGDSAMYLCASSLEDSGQAAPAFGDGTRLSIL.

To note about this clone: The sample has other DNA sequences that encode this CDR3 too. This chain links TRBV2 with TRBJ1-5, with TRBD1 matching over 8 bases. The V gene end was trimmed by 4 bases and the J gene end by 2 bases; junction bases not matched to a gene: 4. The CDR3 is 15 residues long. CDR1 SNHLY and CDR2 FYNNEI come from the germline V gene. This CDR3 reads CASSADRGGNQPQHF. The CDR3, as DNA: TGTGCCAGCAGTGCTGACAGGGGAGGCAATCAGCCCCAGCATTTT.

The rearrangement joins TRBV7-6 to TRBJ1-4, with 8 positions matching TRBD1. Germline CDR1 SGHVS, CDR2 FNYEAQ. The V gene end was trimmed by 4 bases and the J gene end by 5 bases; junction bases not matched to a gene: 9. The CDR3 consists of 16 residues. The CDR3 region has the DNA TGTGCCAGCAGCTCAGGGGGCGTGGGGCTCAATGAAAAACTGTTTTTT. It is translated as CASSSGGVGLNEKLFF.

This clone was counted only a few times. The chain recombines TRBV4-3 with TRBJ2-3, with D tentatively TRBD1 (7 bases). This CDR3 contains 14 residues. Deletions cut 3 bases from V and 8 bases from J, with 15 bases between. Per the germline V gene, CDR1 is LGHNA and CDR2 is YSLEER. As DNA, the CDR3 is TGCGCCAGCAGCCATCAGGAGGGACAGCGTACGCAGTATTTT. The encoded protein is CASSHQEGQRTQYF.

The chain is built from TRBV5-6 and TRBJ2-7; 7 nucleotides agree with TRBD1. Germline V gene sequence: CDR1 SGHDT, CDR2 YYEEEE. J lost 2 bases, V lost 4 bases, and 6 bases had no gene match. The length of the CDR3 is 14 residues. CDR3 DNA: TGTGCCAGCAGCCCCGGGACAGCCACCTACGAGCAGTACTTC. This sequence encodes CASSPGTATYEQYF.

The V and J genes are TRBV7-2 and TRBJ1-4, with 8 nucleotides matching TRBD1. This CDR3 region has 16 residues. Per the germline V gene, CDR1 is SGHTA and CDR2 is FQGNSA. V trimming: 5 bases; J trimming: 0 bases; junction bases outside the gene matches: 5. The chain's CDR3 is CASSPQTGATNEKLFF. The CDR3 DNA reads TGTGCCAGCAGCCCACAGACAGGGGCAACTAATGAAAAACTGTTTTTT.